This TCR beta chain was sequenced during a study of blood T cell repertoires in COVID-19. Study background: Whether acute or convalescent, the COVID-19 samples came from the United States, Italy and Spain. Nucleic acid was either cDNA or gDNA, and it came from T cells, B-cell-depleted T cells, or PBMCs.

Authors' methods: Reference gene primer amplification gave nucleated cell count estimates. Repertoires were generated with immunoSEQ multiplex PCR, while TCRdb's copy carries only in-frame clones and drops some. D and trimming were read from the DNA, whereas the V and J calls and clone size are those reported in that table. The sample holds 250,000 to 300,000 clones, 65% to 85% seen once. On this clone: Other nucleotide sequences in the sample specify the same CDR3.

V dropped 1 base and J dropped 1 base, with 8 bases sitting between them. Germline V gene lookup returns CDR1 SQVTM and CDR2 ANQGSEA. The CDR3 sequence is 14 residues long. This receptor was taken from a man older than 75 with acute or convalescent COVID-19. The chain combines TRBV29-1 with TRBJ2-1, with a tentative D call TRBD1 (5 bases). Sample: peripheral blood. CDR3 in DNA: TGCAGCGTTGAAGGGGGCAGTTCCTACAATGAGCAGTTCTTC. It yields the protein CSVEGGSSYNEQFF.